The 21 T cell receptor beta chains presented below share a single source sample, sequenced in a study of OX40 agonist ivuxolimab in advanced cancers. Clones were sequenced by immunoSEQ multiplex PCR, and TCRdb holds only the in-frame ones, with some missing. Among 99,000 or so clones listed, roughly 91% were seen once. Material: CD4+ or CD8+ T cells sorted from blood, obtained in a trial of the OX40 agonist ivuxolimab. These receptor sequences come from an adult with an advanced solid tumor such as melanoma, head and neck, liver or kidney cancer.

This clone was counted once. V gene TRBV6-5 combines with J gene TRBJ2-2; D is ambiguous. In germline, CDR1 is MNHEY, CDR2 SVGAGI. The CDR3 has 13 residues. The V gene lost 4 bases and the J gene lost 3 bases, with 6 bases spanning the gap. CDR3: CASSLRHTGELFF. The CDR3 DNA is TGTGCCAGCAGTTTGCGTCACACCGGGGAGCTGTTTTTT.

V usage is TRBV7-2 and J usage is TRBJ2-3; 8 bases fit TRBD2. V was pared by 3 bases and J by 3 bases, with 11 bases of the junction left unmatched. The CDR3 consists of 17 residues. CDR1 and CDR2 from the germline V gene are SGHTA and FQGNSA. The CDR3 DNA follows: TGTGCCAGCAGCTTCGTATCGGGAGGGCCAAGGACAGATACGCAGTATTTT. This encodes CASSFVSGGPRTDTQYF.

The CDR3 loop is CASSDDRLGAGELFF. CDR3 coding DNA: TGTGCCAGCAGTGACGACCGGTTGGGGGCCGGGGAGCTGTTTTTT. The J gene is TRBJ2-2, the V gene TRBV2; the D call may be TRBD1 or TRBD2 (5 bases each). Germline V gene data show CDR1 as SNHLY and CDR2 as FYNNEI. CDR3 length: 15 residues. The V end was cut by 3 bases, the J end by 6 bases, with 14 bases between.

V gene TRBV14 combines with J gene TRBJ2-2; 7 positions match TRBD2. In germline, CDR1 is SGHDN, CDR2 FVKESK. The CDR3 length is 16 residues. The trim removed 4 bases at V and 1 base at J, leaving 6 bases unmatched. The CDR3 bases are TGTGCCAGCAGCCCTTTTAGCGGGCAGAACACCGGGGAGCTGTTTTTT. Translation: CASSPFSGQNTGELFF.

The CDR3 DNA is TGTGCCAGCAGCTCCCGGACTAGCGGGTTCCCCCGGGAGCTGTTTTTT. Amino acids: CASSSRTSGFPRELFF. This chain links TRBV11-2 with TRBJ2-2, with 11 nucleotides matching TRBD2. The CDR3 has 16 amino acids. Looked up from germline, CDR1 is SGHAT and CDR2 is FQNNGV. Trimming at V came to 4 bases and at J to 9 bases, leaving 10 bases not matched to a gene.

About this clone itself: Other nucleotide sequences in the sample specify the same CDR3. The rearrangement joins TRBV7-2 to TRBJ2-7; 12 positions agree with TRBD2. Per germline, CDR1 SGHTA and CDR2 FQGNSA. The CDR3 length is 15 residues. The V segment lost 5 bases and the J segment 0 bases; nucleotides outside the gene matches: 2. The CDR3 DNA follows: TGTGCCAGCAGCACGACTAGCGGGAGCTCCTACGAGCAGTACTTC. It is translated as CASSTTSGSSYEQYF.

The rearrangement joins TRBV5-4 to TRBJ1-2; possible D gene TRBD1, 5 bases. The CDR3 contains 13 residues. Per germline, CDR1 SGHNT and CDR2 YYREEE (reference sequence). V was shortened by 1 base and J by 6 bases, with 10 bases between the two germline ends. The CDR3, as DNA: TGTGCCAGCAGCTTGTCTGGGGGGGATGGCTACACCTTC. It is translated as CASSLSGGDGYTF.

The V gene is TRBV7-2, the J gene TRBJ2-5, with 11 positions matching TRBD2. The CDR3 length is 15 residues. J lost 5 bases, V lost 6 bases, and 8 bases had no gene match. Germline CDR1 is SGHTA and CDR2 is FQGNSA. The DNA for the CDR3 is TGTGCCAGCAGGAAAGAGACTAGCGGGACGGAGACCCAGTACTTC. Protein sequence: CASRKETSGTETQYF. Full variable domain (outside the CDR3, taken from reference TRBV7-2 and TRBJ2-5): GAGVSQSPSNKVTEKGKDVELRCDPISGHTALYWYRQSLGQGLEFLIYFQGNSAPDKSGLPSDRFSAERTGGSVSTLTIQRTQQEDSAVYLCASRKETSGTETQYFGPGTRLLVL.

The CDR3 loop reads CASVQGSLAGVEQYF. The CDR3 DNA is TGTGCCAGCGTACAAGGCTCACTAGCGGGAGTCGAGCAGTACTTC. The chain has TRBV7-2 and TRBJ2-7; the match to TRBD2 covers 11 bases. The CDR3 is 15 residues long. Trimming at V came to 8 bases and at J to 6 bases, leaving 12 bases not matched to a gene. Germline V CDR1 and CDR2: SGHTA, FQGNSA.

The rearrangement joins TRBV5-6 to TRBJ2-5; the D gene could be TRBD1 or TRBD2 (5 bases each). The CDR3 consists of 12 residues. Trimming took 4 bases from V and 6 from J, leaving 10 bases between them. The germline V gene encodes CDR1 SGHDT and CDR2 YYEEEE. CDR3 residues: CASSPGTQTQYF. Written as DNA, the CDR3 is TGTGCCAGCAGCCCCGGGACCCAGACCCAGTACTTC.

This clone is a singleton in its sample. This chain connects TRBV9 to TRBJ2-1, with 9 bases matching TRBD2. The CDR3 spans 18 residues. Germline V gene data show CDR1 as SGDLS and CDR2 as YYNGEE. V trimming: 0 bases; J trimming: 7 bases; junction bases outside the gene matches: 14. The chain's CDR3 is CASSVGAGISGRANEQFF. The CDR3 nucleotides read TGTGCCAGCAGCGTAGGGGCAGGGATTAGCGGGAGAGCGAATGAGCAGTTCTTC.

The gene calls are TRBV5-6 and TRBJ1-5; a weak D match, TRBD1 (5 bases). The CDR3 is made up of 14 amino acids. The germline V gene encodes CDR1 SGHDT and CDR2 YYEEEE. V lost 3 bases to trimming and J lost 6 bases, with 13 bases between them. The CDR3 here is CASSWGRGSQPQHF. For the CDR3, the DNA is TGTGCCAGCAGCTGGGGGAGGGGTAGTCAGCCCCAGCATTTT.

The chain combines TRBV25-1 with TRBJ2-2; D is undetermined. Germline values: CDR1 MGHDK, CDR2 SYGVNS. V gave up 0 bases and J gave up 1 base, with 9 bases separating them. The CDR3 runs 16 residues. CDR3 protein: CASSEYKARNTGELFF. The CDR3, as DNA: TGTGCCAGCAGTGAATATAAGGCCAGGAACACCGGGGAGCTGTTTTTT.

The gene calls are TRBV5-1 and TRBJ1-1; D ambiguous. Germline values: CDR1 SGHRS, CDR2 YFSETQ. Trimming cost V 3 bases and J 1 base, with 16 bases left between them. The CDR3 covers 16 residues. This CDR3 reads CASSYSYTVGNTEAFF. The CDR3 coding sequence is TGCGCCAGCAGCTATTCGTACACCGTCGGGAACACTGAAGCTTTCTTT.

This clone has just one count. V gene TRBV7-9 combines with J gene TRBJ2-1; 8 nucleotides line up with TRBD1. Germline V gives CDR1 SEHNR, CDR2 FQNEAQ (reference sequence). V trimming: 5 bases; J trimming: 5 bases; junction bases outside the gene matches: 8. The CDR3 sequence is 15 residues long. CDR3 amino acids: CASSPRTGPNNEQFF. CDR3 nucleotides: TGTGCCAGCAGCCCCCGGACAGGGCCGAACAATGAGCAGTTCTTC.

V gene TRBV14 combines with J gene TRBJ2-1, with 7 bases fitting TRBD2. In germline, CDR1 is SGHDN, CDR2 FVKESK. The junction had 10 bases not matched to a gene; V was cut back by 5 bases and J by 3 bases. The CDR3 consists of 16 residues. The CDR3 is CASSVSGTNLYNEQFF. CDR3 in DNA: TGTGCCAGCAGCGTCTCCGGGACTAACCTCTACAATGAGCAGTTCTTC.

The chain combines TRBV7-2 with TRBJ2-2; D gene uncertain. The V gene's germline CDR1 is SGHTA and CDR2 FQGNSA. V was clipped by 5 bases and J by 5 bases, with 18 bases between them. The CDR3 is made up of 16 amino acids. The DNA for the CDR3 is TGTGCCAGCAGCCCGGTAGCTCTCGTCGGAACCGGGGAGCTGTTTTTT. The encoded protein is CASSPVALVGTGELFF.

This clone came up once. The V gene is TRBV2, the J gene TRBJ2-2, with 9 bases lining up with TRBD1. The V gene end was trimmed by 4 bases and the J gene end by 5 bases; junction bases not matched to a gene: 5. The CDR3 spans 15 residues. Germline CDR1 reads SNHLY; CDR2 reads FYNNEI. The CDR3: CASSVGQGRTGELFF. The CDR3 DNA reads as TGTGCCAGCAGTGTCGGACAGGGGAGGACCGGGGAGCTGTTTTTT.

The chain carries TRBV6-5 and TRBJ2-7; 7 bases map to TRBD2. There are 13 residues in the CDR3. Trimming took 6 bases from V and 0 from J; bases not matched to a gene: 2. Germline V lookup: CDR1 MNHEY, CDR2 SVGAGI. The CDR3 DNA follows: TGTGCCAGCAGGGGCGGGAGCTCCTACGAGCAGTACTTC. This translates into CASRGGSSYEQYF.

The chain uses TRBV11-1 and TRBJ2-7; 7 bases map to TRBD1. CDR1 SGHAT and CDR2 FQDESV come from the germline V gene (reference sequence). The CDR3 is 16 residues long. V shed 5 bases and J 3 bases; nucleotides not matched to a gene: 13. The CDR3 loop reads CASSTPRQGNLYEQYF. CDR3 sequence (DNA): TGTGCCAGCAGCACCCCGAGACAGGGAAATCTCTACGAGCAGTACTTC.

This chain connects TRBV7-8 to TRBJ2-7; either TRBD1 or TRBD2 may fit D (6 bases each). The CDR3 spans 14 residues. V was trimmed by 1 base and J by 3 bases, leaving 10 bases between them. Germline lookup yields CDR1 SGHVS and CDR2 FQNEAQ. The CDR3 DNA follows: TGTGCCAGCAGCTTAGTAGGGGGGCACTACGAGCAGTACTTC. This encodes CASSLVGGHYEQYF.